Presented here are 30 T cell receptor beta chains from one specimen sequenced in a study of radiotherapy plus CTLA-4 blockade in lung cancer. Some clones are missing from TCRdb's copy, which holds only in-frame ones; the method was immunoSEQ multiplex PCR. The sample gives roughly 50,000 clones, roughly 84% of which show up once; roughly 2.9% is in the top ten. The sequencing here drew on peripheral blood, taken from a patient treated with radiotherapy plus ipilimumab. All receptors derive from a human donor with non-small cell lung cancer who had a partial response to radiotherapy plus ipilimumab.

The chain links TRBV2 to TRBJ2-1; tentatively, D is TRBD1 (6 bases). Germline CDR1 SNHLY, CDR2 FYNNEI. The CDR3 is made up of 13 amino acids. With 2 bases removed from V and 6 bases from J, the gap between germline ends came to 8 bases. The CDR3 DNA is TGTGCCAGCAGTGAAAGGGGGTTCAATGAGCAGTTCTTC. Residues: CASSERGFNEQFF.

This rearrangement joins TRBV19 to TRBJ1-2; 7 nucleotides agree with TRBD1. The CDR3 contains 12 residues. Germline CDR1 LNHDA, CDR2 SQIVND (reference sequence). The ends lost 6 bases at V and 5 bases at J; junction bases unmatched: 3. CDR3 amino acids: CASSEQGYGYTF. In DNA form, the CDR3 reads TGTGCCAGTAGCGAACAGGGGTATGGCTACACCTTC.

The CDR3 region has the DNA TGCAGCGTTGAACTCGAGCGGTCCTACAATGAGCAGTTCTTC. Its translation is CSVELERSYNEQFF. The genes are TRBV29-1 and TRBJ2-1; D perhaps matches TRBD2 (5 bases). The V end lost 2 bases, the J end lost 1 base, and 9 bases lay between the germline ends. This CDR3 spans 14 amino acids. Per germline, CDR1 SQVTM and CDR2 ANQGSEA.

Comments on this clone: This specimen includes other DNA sequences encoding the same CDR3. The chain joins TRBV5-1 to TRBJ2-1, with 8 bases identical to TRBD2. Looked up from germline, CDR1 is SGHRS and CDR2 is YFSETQ. With 1 base clipped from V and 4 bases from J, the junction kept 4 bases outside the gene matches. The CDR3 loop spans 15 amino acids. The CDR3 sequence is CASSLTGGAYNEQFF. The CDR3 DNA follows: TGCGCCAGCAGCTTGACCGGGGGGGCTTACAATGAGCAGTTCTTC.

CDR3 sequence: CASSPEPSGAKNIQYF. CDR3 nucleotides: TGTGCCAGCAGCCCAGAACCTTCGGGGGCCAAAAACATTCAGTACTTC. The chain links TRBV7-3 to TRBJ2-4; perhaps TRBD2 as D (5 bases). V was shortened by 5 bases and J by 1 base, with 15 bases between the two germline ends. Germline V CDR1 and CDR2: SGHTA, FQGTGA. The CDR3 runs 16 residues.

The chain joins TRBV19 to TRBJ1-1; maybe TRBD1 (6 bases). The CDR3 has 15 residues. Trimming stripped 4 bases from V and 1 base from J, with 13 bases between. Germline V gene lookup returns CDR1 LNHDA and CDR2 SQIVND (reference sequence). CDR3 sequence: CASSTRTAQNTEAFF. CDR3 coding DNA: TGTGCCAGTAGTACAAGGACAGCACAGAACACTGAAGCTTTCTTT.

This clone occurred a few times. This rearrangement joins TRBV6-9 to TRBJ2-7; 10 bases agree with TRBD1. Germline V gene sequence: CDR1 MNHGY, CDR2 SVAAGI. CDR3 length: 14 residues. Unmatched junction bases numbered 5, after V lost 4 bases and J lost 5 bases. The CDR3 sequence: CASSLGQGCDEQYF. For the CDR3, the DNA is TGTGCCAGCAGTTTGGGACAGGGGTGCGACGAGCAGTACTTC.

This clone was seen once. The chain employs TRBV5-1 and TRBJ2-1, with 8 bases that match TRBD1. Germline V CDR1 and CDR2: SGHRS, YFSETQ. Trimming at V came to 4 bases and at J to 4 bases, leaving 13 bases not matched to a gene. The CDR3 runs 17 residues. CDR3 amino acids: CASSLNSGGAGYNEQFF. In DNA form, the CDR3 reads TGCGCCAGCAGCCTGAACTCAGGGGGCGCGGGGTACAATGAGCAGTTCTTC.

The J gene is TRBJ2-4, the V gene TRBV11-2, with TRBD2 identical over 8 bases. Germline CDR1 and CDR2: SGHAT and FQNNGV. V dropped 0 bases and J dropped 3; count of bases not matched to a gene: 13. This CDR3 is built from 19 residues. CDR3 DNA sequence: TGTGCCAGCAGCTTAGATCGAGGACTAGCATGGGGGGGCAAAAACATTCAGTACTTC. It yields the protein CASSLDRGLAWGGKNIQYF. The variable domain in full, completed from reference TRBV11-2 and TRBJ2-4, reads EAGVAQSPRYKIIEKRQSVAFWCNPISGHATLYWYQQILGQGPKLLIQFQNNGVVDDSQLPKDRFSAERLKGVDSTLKIQPAKLEDSAVYLCASSLDRGLAWGGKNIQYFGAGTRLSVL.

Here the CDR3 DNA reads TGTGCCAGTACCGGGACAGGGGGTATGACTTCTTATGGCTACACCTTC. Translated, it gives CASTGTGGMTSYGYTF. The V and J genes are TRBV19 and TRBJ1-2, with 11 bases matching TRBD1. The CDR3 length is 16 residues. The germline V gene encodes CDR1 LNHDA and CDR2 SQIVND (reference sequence). The trim removed 7 bases at V and 5 bases at J, leaving 12 bases unmatched.

The V gene is TRBV2, the J gene TRBJ2-1; 7 bases are shared with TRBD1. There are 14 residues in the CDR3. The V and J ends lost 4 bases and 3 bases, in that order; junction bases with no gene match: 3. From germline, CDR1 is SNHLY and CDR2 FYNNEI. The CDR3 reads CASSGQGNYNEQFF. The CDR3 DNA reads TGTGCCAGCAGTGGACAGGGTAACTACAATGAGCAGTTCTTC.

The CDR3 protein is CASRASGTGVFGYTF. The CDR3 DNA reads as TGTGCCAGCAGAGCATCCGGGACAGGGGTCTTTGGCTACACCTTC. The chain is built from TRBV5-8 and TRBJ1-2; 10 bases line up with TRBD1. This CDR3 is 15 amino acids long. Looked up from germline, CDR1 is SGHTS and CDR2 is YDEGEE. The trim removed 5 bases at V and 7 bases at J, leaving 11 bases unmatched.

The V call is TRBV6-6, the J call TRBJ1-2; possibly TRBD1 for D (5 bases). V gave up 4 bases and J gave up 3 bases, with 9 bases separating them. The CDR3 consists of 13 residues. The germline CDR1 and CDR2 sequences are MNHNY and SVGAGI (reference sequence). CDR3: CASSFGGDYGYTF. As DNA, the CDR3 is TGTGCCAGCAGTTTTGGAGGGGACTATGGCTACACCTTC.

For this clone: One junction end does not reproduce the germline sequence, and a read error may be involved. The gene calls are TRBV25-1 and TRBJ2-1; a weak D match, TRBD1 (6 bases). This CDR3 contains 13 residues. CDR1 and CDR2 from the germline V gene are MGHDK and SYGVNS. CDR3 sequence: CASSDVGTNEQFF. CDR3 nucleotides: TGTGCCAGTAGTGATGTAGGGACAAATGAGCAGTTCTTC.

The gene calls are TRBV29-1 and TRBJ2-7; possible D gene TRBD2, 7 bases. Trimming removed 1 base from V and 2 bases from J, with 15 bases in between. In germline, CDR1 is SQVTM, CDR2 ANQGSEA. CDR3 length: 15 residues. CDR3 amino acids: CSVEVGGVGTYEQYF. The DNA of the CDR3 is TGCAGCGTTGAAGTAGGGGGGGTAGGGACCTACGAGCAGTACTTC.

CDR3 residues: CATSRTLQGGYGYTF. CDR3 nucleotide sequence: TGTGCCACCAGCAGAACCTTACAGGGGGGCTATGGCTACACCTTC. The chain carries TRBV15 and TRBJ1-2; 8 bases agree with TRBD1. The CDR3 covers 15 residues. Trimming cost V 2 bases and J 4 bases; bases outside gene matches: 6. CDR1 is LNHNV, CDR2 YYDKDF, per germline (reference sequence).

V is TRBV11-2 and J is TRBJ2-3; a possible D gene is TRBD2 (6 bases). V dropped 3 bases and J dropped 2 bases, with 12 bases sitting between them. Germline-derived CDR1 and CDR2 are SGHAT and FQNNGV. The CDR3 runs to 15 residues. The CDR3 DNA reads as TGTGCCAGCAGCTTTAGGATAGCGGTCACAGATACGCAGTATTTT. Translating gives CASSFRIAVTDTQYF.

The chain links TRBV7-9 to TRBJ2-3; 8 bases are shared with TRBD2. Germline loops: CDR1 SEHNR, CDR2 FQNEAQ (reference sequence). Losses at the gene ends were 3 bases for V and 3 bases for J; bases not matched to a gene: 8. The CDR3 is 16 residues long. Here the CDR3 DNA reads TGTGCCAGCAGCTTTCCTACGGGGGGGCAAACAGATACGCAGTATTTT. Amino acid sequence: CASSFPTGGQTDTQYF.

The rearrangement joins TRBV2 to TRBJ1-4, with no clear D. The V and J ends lost 8 bases and 0 bases respectively, with 10 bases between them. This CDR3 is 14 amino acids long. Germline CDR1 SNHLY, CDR2 FYNNEI. In nucleotides, the CDR3 is TGTGCCAGCGGCGGGTCCACAACTAATGAAAAACTGTTTTTT. It translates to CASGGSTTNEKLFF.

The rearrangement joins TRBV6-1 to TRBJ2-7, with D maybe TRBD1 (6 bases). This CDR3 is built from 14 residues. Trimming left V 8 bases short and J 7 bases short, with 21 bases between. Germline CDR1 MNHNS, CDR2 SASEGT. The CDR3 nucleotides read TGTGCCAGCCTGATGGATAACAGGGCGGAAGAGCAGTACTTC. It specifies CASLMDNRAEEQYF.

This chain links TRBV23-1 with TRBJ1-3; D gene ambiguous. TRBV23-1 is marked as an open reading frame, function uncertain. V was pared by 10 bases and J by 3 bases, with 10 bases between. The CDR3 consists of 12 residues. The CDR3 protein is CAKSTFGNTIYF. DNA for the CDR3: TGCGCCAAGTCTACTTTTGGAAACACCATATATTTT.

The chain recombines TRBV5-4 with TRBJ1-5; TRBD1 aligns across 8 bases. The CDR3 runs 16 residues. The V and J ends lost 2 bases and 2 bases, in that order; junction bases with no gene match: 6. Germline V gives CDR1 SGHNT, CDR2 YYREEE (reference sequence). CDR3 coding DNA: TGTGCCAGCAGCTTTTCAGGGGGCGCTGGCAATCAGCCCCAGCATTTT. Its protein is CASSFSGGAGNQPQHF. The full variable domain, in which reference TRBV5-4 and TRBJ1-5 provide the parts outside the CDR3, is ETGVTQSPTHLIKTRGQQVTLRCSSQSGHNTVSWYQQALGQGPQFIFQYYREEENGRGNFPPRFSGLQFPNYSSELNVNALELDDSALYLCASSFSGGAGNQPQHFGDGTRLSIL.

The J gene is TRBJ1-3, the V gene TRBV19, with a possible D match to TRBD1 (6 bases). Germline assignment: CDR1 LNHDA and CDR2 SQIVND (reference sequence). Between the trimmed V and J ends, which lost 4 bases and 2 bases, there was a span of 15 bases. This CDR3 comprises 16 residues. In DNA, the CDR3 is TGTGCCAGTAGTAGAGGGGGTCTCTTCGCTGGAAACACCATATATTTT. It codes for CASSRGGLFAGNTIYF. Using reference TRBV19 and TRBJ1-3 for the parts outside the CDR3, the full variable domain is DGGITQSPKYLFRKEGQNVTLSCEQNLNHDAMYWYRQDPGQGLRLIYYSQIVNDFQKGDIAEGYSVSREKKESFPLTVTSAQKNPTAFYLCASSRGGLFAGNTIYFGEGSWLTVV.

In nucleotides, the CDR3 is TGTGCCAGCAGCCAAGATCTAAGCGGGCGTCAGTATTTT. It yields the protein CASSQDLSGRQYF. The chain is built from TRBV4-2 and TRBJ2-3; D possibly corresponds to TRBD2 (6 bases). This CDR3 region has 13 residues. V was trimmed by 0 bases and J by 12 bases, leaving 13 bases between them. Germline assignment: CDR1 LGHNA and CDR2 YNFKEQ.

This clone appeared a few times. The J gene is TRBJ2-3, the V gene TRBV19; 8 bases line up with TRBD1. This CDR3 spans 14 amino acids. The V segment lost 7 bases and the J segment 7 bases; nucleotides outside the gene matches: 10. Germline V gene sequence: CDR1 LNHDA, CDR2 SQIVND (reference sequence). The CDR3 loop reads CASKAAGGTYTQYF. CDR3 in DNA: TGTGCCAGTAAGGCCGCAGGGGGCACGTATACGCAGTATTTT.

This clone was observed a single time. The chain carries TRBV6-5 and TRBJ1-5; D call uncertain. V dropped 2 bases and J dropped 0 bases, with 11 bases sitting between them. The CDR3 totals 16 residues. The germline CDR1 and CDR2 sequences are MNHEY and SVGAGI. CDR3 amino acids: CASSYAYPGSNQPQHF. The CDR3 DNA is TGTGCCAGCAGTTACGCCTACCCAGGTAGCAATCAGCCCCAGCATTTT.

The chain uses TRBV5-6 and TRBJ2-3, with D perhaps matching TRBD2 (7 bases). V was shortened by 0 bases and J by 2 bases, with 13 bases between the two germline ends. The CDR3 totals 16 residues. Germline V gene data show CDR1 as SGHDT and CDR2 as YYEEEE. The CDR3 loop reads CASSLEVGGLTDTQYF. In DNA, the CDR3 is TGTGCCAGCAGCTTGGAGGTCGGGGGGCTCACAGATACGCAGTATTTT.

This clone was seen more than once but under ten times. The chain employs TRBV30 and TRBJ2-7; TRBD1 aligns across 11 bases. From germline, CDR1 is GTSNPN and CDR2 SVGIG (reference sequence). V lost 5 bases to trimming and J lost 1 base; unmatched junction nucleotides: 1. The CDR3 consists of 13 residues. As DNA, the CDR3 is TGTGCCTGGGGGACAGGGGGTTCCTACGAGCAGTACTTC. As protein: CAWGTGGSYEQYF.

This sequence joins TRBV7-6 and TRBJ2-7; TRBD1 agrees at 7 bases. The CDR3 has 14 residues. Per germline, CDR1 SGHVS and CDR2 FNYEAQ. V lost 1 base, J lost 1 base, and 1 base stayed unmatched. Here the CDR3 DNA reads TGTGCCAGCAGCTTAGGGGACAGTTCCTACGAGCAGTACTTC. Translated: CASSLGDSSYEQYF.

This chain uses TRBV7-2 with TRBJ2-1, with 8 bases identical to TRBD2. The V segment lost 5 bases and the J segment 3 bases; nucleotides outside the gene matches: 12. The CDR3 extends over 17 amino acids. Germline lookup yields CDR1 SGHTA and CDR2 FQGNSA. CDR3 region: CASSLLGAGDVYNEQFF. In nucleotides, the CDR3 is TGTGCCAGCAGCCTCCTGGGAGCGGGGGACGTCTACAATGAGCAGTTCTTC.